Each of the 13 T cell receptor beta chains below was sequenced from the same sample in a study of T cells expressing NK-cell markers. With the 5' RACE reads reprocessed, TCRdb shows one record per CDR3 protein and no DNA. The data include about 380,000 distinct CDR3 sequences; the top ten clones carry about 5.2%. The sequenced sample consisted of blood T cells: a sorted CD56 or NKG2C T cell subset, CD4+ or CD8+ T cells, or bulk PBMC T cells (not recorded which). The receptors derive from a man aged 18 to 69 in good health.

This chain uses TRBV20-1 with TRBJ2-2; TCRdb designates TRBD2, a call that cannot be tested without DNA. Germline assignment: CDR1 DFQATT and CDR2 SNEGSKA (reference sequence). The CDR3 has 16 amino acids. CDR3 protein: CSARPITSGATGELFF.

The chain couples TRBV7-9 to TRBJ2-3; there is no DNA to check the TCRdb D call of TRBD1. CDR1 and CDR2 from the germline V gene are SEHNR and FQNEAQ (reference sequence). This CDR3 comprises 15 residues. CDR3 region: CASSLGDRYTDTQYF.

This chain links TRBV11-3 with TRBJ2-1. The CDR3 runs 13 residues. Germline assignment: CDR1 SGHNT and CDR2 YENEEA. CDR3 region: CASSQGSYNEQFF. The complete variable domain, with remaining parts taken from reference TRBV11-3 and TRBJ2-1, reads EAGVVQSPRYKIIEKKQPVAFWCNPISGHNTLYWYLQNLGQGPELLIRYENEEAVDDSQLPKDRFSAERLKGVDSTLKIQPAELGDSAVYLCASSQGSYNEQFFGPGTRLTVL.

The chain is built from TRBV5-4 and TRBJ2-3. Germline V gene sequence: CDR1 SGHNT, CDR2 YYREEE (reference sequence). CDR3 size: 14 residues. CDR3 sequence reads: CASSFGFVTDTQYF.

J is TRBJ2-3 and V is TRBV5-1; with no DNA, the TCRdb D assignment of TRBD2 cannot be verified. The CDR3 loop spans 15 amino acids. Germline V gene lookup returns CDR1 SGHRS and CDR2 YFSETQ. The CDR3 spells CASSLTGRAPDTQYF.

The chain recombines TRBV7-9 with TRBJ1-1; there is no DNA to check the TCRdb D call of TRBD1. There are 14 residues in the CDR3. From germline, CDR1 is SEHNR and CDR2 FQNEAQ (reference sequence). CDR3 region: CASSSGAMNTEAFF.

The V call is TRBV24-1, the J call TRBJ1-1; TCRdb reports TRBD1, a call that lacks DNA to check it against. The length of the CDR3 is 12 residues. CDR1 and CDR2 (germline): KGHDR, SFDVKD. The CDR3 loop is CATRDRQGEAFF.

V is TRBV28 and J is TRBJ2-1; TCRdb returns TRBD2, unconfirmable since there is no DNA. This CDR3 comprises 13 residues. CDR1 is MDHEN and CDR2 is SYDVKM in the germline V gene. Here the CDR3 reads CASSWREGGEQFF. Complete variable domain (other parts from reference TRBV28 and TRBJ2-1): DVKVTQSSRYLVKRTGEKVFLECVQDMDHENMFWYRQDPGLGLRLIYFSYDVKMKEKGDIPEGYSVSREKKERFSLILESASTNQTSMYLCASSWREGGEQFFGPGTRLTVL.

The rearrangement links TRBV20-1 to TRBJ1-5. CDR3 length: 13 amino acids. The germline V gene has CDR1 DFQATT and CDR2 SNEGSKA (reference sequence). CDR3 amino acids: CSARLRAGWPQHF.

The rearrangement uses TRBV20-1 and TRBJ1-5; TCRdb's D call, TRBD1, is unchecked because there is no DNA. This CDR3 spans 15 amino acids. Germline CDR1 is DFQATT and CDR2 is SNEGSKA (reference sequence). CDR3 sequence: CSARDLRGVNQPQHF.

V gene TRBV19 combines with J gene TRBJ2-3; TCRdb indicates TRBD2, and absent DNA this call remains unverified. This CDR3 spans 17 amino acids. CDR1 and CDR2 from the germline V gene are LNHDA and SQIVND (reference sequence). CDR3 residues: CASSFKIGRVGADTQYF.

The V gene is TRBV20-1, the J gene TRBJ1-2; TCRdb picks TRBD1, but there is no DNA to check that call. The length of the CDR3 is 13 residues. Per the germline V gene, CDR1 is DFQATT and CDR2 is SNEGSKA (reference sequence). The CDR3 here is CSEQGGLNYGYTF.

This chain links TRBV5-6 with TRBJ2-7; TCRdb's D call, TRBD2, is unchecked because there is no DNA. The CDR3 totals 17 residues. Germline values: CDR1 SGHDT, CDR2 YYEEEE. The CDR3 loop is CASSIRVAGGNSYEQYF.